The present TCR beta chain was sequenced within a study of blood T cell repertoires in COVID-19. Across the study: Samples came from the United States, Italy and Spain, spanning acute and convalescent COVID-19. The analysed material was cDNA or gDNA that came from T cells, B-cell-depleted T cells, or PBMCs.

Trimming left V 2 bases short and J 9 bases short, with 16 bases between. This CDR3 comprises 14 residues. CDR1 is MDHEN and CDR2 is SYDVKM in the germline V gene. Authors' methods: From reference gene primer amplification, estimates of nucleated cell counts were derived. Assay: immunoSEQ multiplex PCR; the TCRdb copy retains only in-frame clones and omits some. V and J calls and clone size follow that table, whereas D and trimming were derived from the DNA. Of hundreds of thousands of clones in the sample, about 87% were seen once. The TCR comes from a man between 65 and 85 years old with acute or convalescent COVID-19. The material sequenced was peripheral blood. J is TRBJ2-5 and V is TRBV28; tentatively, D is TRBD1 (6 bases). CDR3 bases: TGTGCCAGCAGTTTACCGACAGGAAACCGAGCCCAGTACTTC. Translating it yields CASSLPTGNRAQYF.